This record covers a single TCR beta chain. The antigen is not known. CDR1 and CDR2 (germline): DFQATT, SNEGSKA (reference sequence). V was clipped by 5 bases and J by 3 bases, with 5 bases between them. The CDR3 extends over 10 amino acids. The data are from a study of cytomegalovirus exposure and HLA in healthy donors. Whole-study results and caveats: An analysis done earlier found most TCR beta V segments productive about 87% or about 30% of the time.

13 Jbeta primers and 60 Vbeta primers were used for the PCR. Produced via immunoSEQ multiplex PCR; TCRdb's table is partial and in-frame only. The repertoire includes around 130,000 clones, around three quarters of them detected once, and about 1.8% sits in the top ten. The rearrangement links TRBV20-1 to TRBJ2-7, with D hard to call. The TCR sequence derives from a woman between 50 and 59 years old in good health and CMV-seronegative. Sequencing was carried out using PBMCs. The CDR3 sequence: CSAGNYEQYF. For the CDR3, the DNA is TGCAGTGCTGGCAACTACGAGCAGTACTTC.